The next 30 T cell receptor beta chains were all read from a single sample in a study of response to subunit inactivated influenza vaccine. TCRdb redid the calling of the RT-PCR reads with MiXCR, one entry per CDR3 protein. The sample comprises 650,000 to 800,000 distinct CDR3 sequences, around 14% of which are singletons, and roughly 6.4% rests with the top ten. The sample consisted of PBMCs from blood, taken 14 days before vaccination. The origin of the receptors is a man between 45 and 60 years old who received an inactivated influenza vaccine.

In its sample, this clonotype was seen a few times. The rearrangement uses TRBV18 and TRBJ2-3; 10 bases map to TRBD1. With 6 bases clipped from V and 5 bases from J, the junction kept 14 bases outside the gene matches. The CDR3 has 17 residues. Germline loops: CDR1 KGHSH, CDR2 LQKENI. Written as DNA, the CDR3 is TGTGCCAGCTCGTCACCGACCGGGACAGGGGATGGAGATACGCAGTATTTT. It yields the protein CASSSPTGTGDGDTQYF.

This clonotype occurred a few times. J is TRBJ2-7 and V is TRBV11-1, with 9 nucleotides matching TRBD1. CDR3 length equals 19 residues. In germline, CDR1 is SGHAT, CDR2 FQDESV (reference sequence). V trimming: 5 bases; J trimming: 9 bases; junction bases outside the gene matches: 26. This CDR3 reads CASSPGLFETGTGKLRQYF. In nucleotides, the CDR3 is TGTGCCAGCAGCCCAGGACTATTTGAAACCGGGACAGGGAAACTACGGCAGTACTTC.

The chain joins TRBV4-1 to TRBJ1-6; 9 bases align to TRBD1. The J segment lost 7 bases and the V segment lost 1 base, leaving 5 bases of the junction unmatched. The V gene's germline CDR1 is MGHRA and CDR2 YSYEKL. The CDR3 is made up of 16 amino acids. CDR3 sequence reads: CASSQVTGQGNSPLHF. The CDR3 bases are TGCGCCAGCAGCCAAGTGACGGGACAGGGAAATTCACCCCTCCACTTT.

This clonotype was detected only a few times. This chain uses TRBV27 with TRBJ2-1, with 9 bases identical to TRBD2. The V gene end was trimmed by 8 bases and the J gene end by 3 bases; junction bases not matched to a gene: 11. The CDR3 runs to 16 residues. Germline CDR1 is MNHEY and CDR2 is SMNVEV (reference sequence). DNA of the CDR3: TGTGCCAGCGCCCAGTTGCGGGAGGGCCTCTACAATGAGCAGTTCTTC. The encoded protein is CASAQLREGLYNEQFF.

This sequence joins TRBV6-2 or TRBV6-3 and TRBJ2-3; D unresolved. The CDR3 totals 14 residues. Trimming stripped 2 bases from V and 3 bases from J, with 9 bases between. Germline V lookup: CDR1 MNHEY, CDR2 SVGEGT. The CDR3 DNA sequence: TGTGCCAGCAGTTACACGGGTACTACAGATACGCAGTATTTT. Amino acid sequence: CASSYTGTTDTQYF.

This clonotype was recorded a few times. The chain carries TRBV29-1 and TRBJ2-3; D unclear. Trimming took off 3 bases at V and 1 base at J, with 8 bases between the two ends. The CDR3 consists of 13 residues. CDR1 and CDR2 (germline): SQVTM, ANQGSEA. DNA for the CDR3: TGCAGCGTTGACCTGCAGCGCACAGATACGCAGTATTTT. Its protein product is CSVDLQRTDTQYF.

This clonotype was seen many times. The chain employs TRBV6-1 and TRBJ2-1, with 9 bases aligning to TRBD2. CDR1 MNHNS and CDR2 SASEGT come from the germline V gene. J lost 7 bases, V lost 6 bases, and 10 bases had no gene match. The CDR3 runs to 15 residues. The CDR3 region is CASREPGLASNEQFF. The CDR3 nucleotides read TGTGCCAGCAGAGAACCGGGACTAGCTTCGAATGAGCAGTTCTTC.

This chain joins TRBV7-9 and TRBJ2-3; no clear D gene. The V gene lost 6 bases and the J gene lost 5 bases, with 6 bases spanning the gap. CDR1 and CDR2 (germline): SEHNR, FQNEAQ (reference sequence). The CDR3 spans 11 residues. The CDR3 spells CASSTQDTQYF. CDR3 nucleotides: TGTGCCAGCAGTACCCAAGATACGCAGTATTTT.

The J gene is TRBJ2-7, the V gene TRBV4-3; maybe TRBD2 (5 bases). This CDR3 is built from 17 residues. The V and J ends lost 0 bases and 0 bases respectively, with 15 bases between them. Germline V gives CDR1 LGHNA, CDR2 YSLEER. CDR3 coding DNA: TGCGCCAGCAGCCAAGATCGGGTTGGGGAGCCCTCCTACGAGCAGTACTTC. It yields the protein CASSQDRVGEPSYEQYF.

The J gene is TRBJ2-3, the V gene TRBV10-3; 12 nucleotides line up with TRBD2. Per the germline V gene, CDR1 is ENHRY and CDR2 is SYGVKD. The CDR3 totals 14 residues. V lost 10 bases and J lost 3; bases outside the gene matches: 5. CDR3 region: CATSTSGGTDTQYF. Here the CDR3 DNA reads TGTGCCACCTCGACTAGCGGGGGAACAGATACGCAGTATTTT.

J is TRBJ2-1 and V is TRBV24-1, with no clear D. Germline CDR1 is KGHDR and CDR2 is SFDVKD. This CDR3 comprises 12 residues. V was pared by 4 bases and J by 9 bases, with 9 bases between. The CDR3 loop is CATSEGFGEQFF. The CDR3, as DNA: TGTGCCACCAGTGAAGGGTTCGGTGAGCAGTTCTTC.

This clonotype was seen ten or more times. This chain joins TRBV10-3 and TRBJ2-1; TRBD1 matches at 8 bases. This CDR3 has 15 amino acids. V lost 1 base, J lost 5 bases, and 4 bases stayed unmatched. Germline V gives CDR1 ENHRY, CDR2 SYGVKD. CDR3 sequence: CAISEWQGADNEQFF. Here the CDR3 DNA reads TGTGCCATCAGTGAGTGGCAGGGGGCGGACAATGAGCAGTTCTTC.

This clonotype was counted ten times or more. This chain joins TRBV15 and TRBJ2-6; weak D call: TRBD1 (6 bases). Deletions cut 4 bases from V and 0 bases from J, with 19 bases between. The CDR3 length is 19 residues. From germline, CDR1 is LNHNV and CDR2 YYDKDF (reference sequence). The CDR3 here is CATSKITGQFDSGANVLTF. The CDR3 region has the DNA TGTGCCACCAGCAAAATTACAGGACAGTTTGACTCTGGGGCCAACGTCCTGACTTTC.

The table lists this clonotype with many counts. This chain joins TRBV29-1 and TRBJ2-1; 8 bases are a match to TRBD2. CDR1 SQVTM and CDR2 ANQGSEA come from the germline V gene. The V and J ends lost 0 bases and 12 bases, in that order; junction bases with no gene match: 13. CDR3 length: 15 residues. The CDR3 spells CSVEDRLAHTAWQFF. CDR3 DNA: TGCAGCGTTGAAGATCGACTAGCGCACACAGCCTGGCAGTTCTTC.

A few counts support this clonotype. The chain recombines TRBV20-1 with TRBJ2-3, with D unresolved. Looked up from germline, CDR1 is DFQATT and CDR2 is SNEGSKA (reference sequence). This CDR3 region has 10 residues. V lost 3 bases and J 5 bases, leaving 3 bases between the germline ends. CDR3 residues: CSASQDTQYF. The CDR3 bases are TGCAGTGCTAGCCAAGATACGCAGTATTTT.

This clonotype came up a few times. The CDR3 reads CASCLEGARHTQYF. CDR3 nucleotides: TGTGCCAGCTGCTTGGAGGGGGCAAGGCATACGCAGTATTTT. The rearrangement links TRBV2 to TRBJ2-3; D perhaps matches TRBD1 (7 bases). The CDR3 extends over 14 amino acids. The germline gives CDR1 SNHLY, CDR2 FYNNEI. V lost 8 bases and J lost 7, with 19 bases in between. Full variable domain (outside the CDR3, taken from reference TRBV2 and TRBJ2-3): EPEVTQTPSHQVTQMGQEVILRCVPISNHLYFYWYRQILGQKVEFLVSFYNNEISEKSEIFDDQFSVERPDGSNFTLKIRSTKLEDSAMYFCASCLEGARHTQYFGPGTRLTVL.

The chain uses TRBV27 and TRBJ2-2, with D possibly being TRBD2 (7 bases). The V and J ends lost 4 bases and 2 bases respectively, with 11 bases between them. Germline V gene sequence: CDR1 MNHEY, CDR2 SMNVEV (reference sequence). This CDR3 is built from 15 residues. The CDR3 nucleotides are TGTGCCAGCAGTTGGGCGGGGGCAAACACCGGGGAGCTGTTTTTT. It translates to CASSWAGANTGELFF.

This clonotype was observed a few times. The rearrangement links TRBV4-1 to TRBJ2-2; 7 bases align to TRBD2. The length of the CDR3 is 16 residues. V lost 2 bases and J lost 1; bases outside the gene matches: 4. From germline, CDR1 is MGHRA and CDR2 YSYEKL. CDR3 coding DNA: TGCGCCAGCAGCCAAAGCGGGGCCGGGAACACCGGGGAGCTGTTTTTT. This translates into CASSQSGAGNTGELFF.

This clonotype was counted at least ten times. The J gene is TRBJ2-2, the V gene TRBV12-3 or TRBV12-4; TRBD2 is a possible D gene (6 bases). This CDR3 is 14 amino acids long. Trimming pared 2 bases from V and 7 bases from J, leaving 11 bases between. The CDR3 DNA reads as TGTGCCAGCAGTTTACGGCAGGGAGGCGGGGAGCTGTTTTTT. Translating gives CASSLRQGGGELFF.

This clonotype was observed a few times. The rearrangement uses TRBV7-2 and TRBJ2-7; D may correspond to TRBD1 or TRBD2 (6 bases each). The V gene lost 1 base and the J gene lost 2 bases, with 18 bases spanning the gap. The germline CDR1 and CDR2 sequences are SGHTA and FQGNSA. This CDR3 comprises 17 residues. In DNA, the CDR3 is TGTGCCAGCAGCTTAGTAGGCGGAGGGGGGTCCCCCTACGAGCAGTACTTC. Encoded protein: CASSLVGGGGSPYEQYF.

This clonotype was counted a few times. V gene TRBV5-1 combines with J gene TRBJ2-5, with TRBD1 identical over 8 bases. CDR1 is SGHRS, CDR2 YFSETQ, per germline. The junction had 7 bases not matched to a gene; V was cut back by 1 base and J by 2 bases. The CDR3 contains 16 residues. The CDR3 region is CASSLRGQAIQETQYF. CDR3 DNA: TGCGCCAGCAGCTTGAGGGGACAGGCTATACAAGAGACCCAGTACTTC. The variable domain in full, with the rest retrieved from reference TRBV5-1 and TRBJ2-5, is KAGVTQTPRYLIKTRGQQVTLSCSPISGHRSVSWYQQTPGQGLQFLFEYFSETQRNKGNFPGRFSGRQFSNSRSEMNVSTLELGDSALYLCASSLRGQAIQETQYFGPGTRLLVL.

The chain links TRBV7-8 to TRBJ2-7; the D is unclear. CDR1 SGHVS and CDR2 FQNEAQ come from the germline V gene. This CDR3 has 14 amino acids. V was pared by 4 bases and J by 2 bases, with 12 bases between. In DNA form, the CDR3 reads TGTGCCAGCAGCTGGAGCGTGAACGCCTACGAGCAGTACTTC. This translates into CASSWSVNAYEQYF.

The rearrangement uses TRBV20-1 and TRBJ1-6, with TRBD1 identical over 7 bases. With V trimmed by 3 bases and J by 9 bases, 8 bases remained unmatched. Germline-derived CDR1 and CDR2 are DFQATT and SNEGSKA (reference sequence). There are 14 residues in the CDR3. CDR3 residues: CSARQQGSTSPLHF. The CDR3 bases are TGCAGTGCTAGGCAACAGGGGAGTACTTCACCCCTCCACTTT.

Ten or more counts support this clonotype. This chain joins TRBV4-3 and TRBJ2-3; the D is unclear. There are 13 residues in the CDR3. CDR1 and CDR2 from the germline V gene are LGHNA and YSLEER. The germline V and J ends were trimmed by 4 bases and 3 bases, with 8 bases remaining between them. The CDR3 DNA is TGCGCCAGCAGCCCACAGAGGACAGATACGCAGTATTTT. It specifies CASSPQRTDTQYF.

This clonotype appeared a few times. The chain links TRBV29-1 to TRBJ1-5; D might be TRBD1 (5 bases). Germline V gives CDR1 SQVTM, CDR2 ANQGSEA. Trimming cost V 4 bases and J 0 bases, with 7 bases left between them. CDR3 length: 13 amino acids. In DNA form, the CDR3 reads TGCAGCGTTGGACAGAATAGCAATCAGCCCCAGCATTTT. Translated: CSVGQNSNQPQHF.

This clonotype was seen many times. The rearrangement uses TRBV20-1 and TRBJ2-1; no firm D call. V dropped 4 bases and J dropped 1 base, with 5 bases sitting between them. The CDR3 has 12 amino acids. CDR1 DFQATT and CDR2 SNEGSKA come from the germline V gene (reference sequence). The CDR3 sequence: CSATPSYNEQFF. The CDR3 bases are TGCAGTGCTACTCCTTCCTACAATGAGCAGTTCTTC.

In this sample, this clonotype turned up a few times. The V call is TRBV12-3 or TRBV12-4, the J call TRBJ1-2; 8 positions match TRBD1. V dropped 3 bases and J dropped 6; count of bases not matched to a gene: 3. This CDR3 has 13 amino acids. The CDR3: CASSLGQADGYTF. The CDR3 DNA sequence: TGTGCCAGCAGTTTGGGACAGGCAGATGGCTACACCTTC.

This clonotype was counted at least ten times. This chain uses TRBV4-3 with TRBJ1-4, with D perhaps matching TRBD1 (6 bases). CDR1 LGHNA and CDR2 YSLEER come from the germline V gene. V was trimmed by 3 bases and J by 2 bases, leaving 10 bases between them. This CDR3 region has 15 residues. CDR3 residues: CASSQYRATNEKLFF. The CDR3 DNA reads TGCGCCAGCAGCCAGTACAGGGCTACTAATGAAAAACTGTTTTTT.

This clonotype was recorded a few times. The V call is TRBV6-4, the J call TRBJ2-6; D is perhaps TRBD1 or TRBD2 (6 bases each). This CDR3 contains 15 residues. V dropped 5 bases and J dropped 2 bases, with 10 bases sitting between them. Germline loops: CDR1 MRHNA, CDR2 SNTAGT. This CDR3 reads CASSNGGTGANVLTF. CDR3 sequence (DNA): TGTGCCAGCAGTAACGGGGGCACTGGGGCCAACGTCCTGACTTTC.

The V call is TRBV7-9, the J call TRBJ1-5; 7 bases agree with TRBD1. Germline CDR1 and CDR2: SEHNR and FQNEAQ (reference sequence). This CDR3 contains 14 residues. With V trimmed by 7 bases and J by 9 bases, 12 bases remained unmatched. The chain's CDR3 is CASTSDRDLGPQHF. In DNA, the CDR3 is TGTGCCAGCACCTCCGACAGGGACTTGGGGCCCCAGCATTTT.